These 26 T cell receptor beta chains were all obtained from the same sample, sequenced in a study of T-cell reconstitution after alpha-beta-depleted transplantation in children. Molecular barcoding with unique molecular identifiers was used for the TCRbeta library. TCRdb reanalysed the PCR reads using MiXCR and keeps one entry per CDR3 protein. In the table there are about 580,000 distinct CDR3 sequences, 25% to 30% of which are singletons. Here the sequenced sample was PBMCs, taken before TCRalphabeta/CD19-depleted stem cell transplant. These receptors were obtained from a boy younger than two with Wiskott-Aldrich syndrome, due to receive a stem cell transplant.

This clonotype was seen a few times. V gene TRBV29-1 combines with J gene TRBJ1-2; D may be TRBD1 (6 bases). Germline CDR1 is SQVTM and CDR2 is ANQGSEA. Trimming pared 7 bases from V and 5 bases from J, leaving 11 bases between. The CDR3 has 11 amino acids. The CDR3 DNA sequence: TGCAGCGCCGGACAGTCATATGGCTACACCTTC. This codes for CSAGQSYGYTF.

The table lists this clonotype with a few counts. The gene calls are TRBV29-1 and TRBJ2-4; 7 nucleotides align to TRBD2. There are 17 residues in the CDR3. V trimming: 8 bases; J trimming: 0 bases; junction bases outside the gene matches: 16. Per germline, CDR1 SQVTM and CDR2 ANQGSEA. This CDR3 is CSIPLAENLLAKNIQYF. CDR3 nucleotides: TGCAGCATACCCCTAGCGGAGAATTTACTAGCCAAAAACATTCAGTACTTC.

In DNA form, the CDR3 reads TGCGCCAGCAGCTTCGGTAGCGCACTACAAGAGACCCAGTACTTC. Encoded protein: CASSFGSALQETQYF. The J gene is TRBJ2-5, the V gene TRBV5-1, with D perhaps TRBD2 (5 bases). The CDR3 spans 15 residues. Germline V gives CDR1 SGHRS, CDR2 YFSETQ. Trimming stripped 2 bases from V and 2 bases from J, with 13 bases between.

V and J are TRBV3-1 and TRBJ1-6; a possible D gene is TRBD1 (5 bases). This CDR3 is built from 14 residues. Germline lookup yields CDR1 LGHDT and CDR2 YNNKEL (reference sequence). Trimming left V 7 bases short and J 5 bases short, with 12 bases between. For the CDR3, the DNA is TGTGCCAGCACCAGGACATTTAATAATTCACCCCTCCACTTT. Translated: CASTRTFNNSPLHF.

The genes are TRBV12-3 or TRBV12-4 and TRBJ2-2; tentative D call: TRBD2 (5 bases). This CDR3 contains 14 residues. V lost 7 bases and J 5 bases, leaving 14 bases between the germline ends. CDR3 sequence: CASNLRGRTGELFF. For the CDR3, the DNA is TGTGCCAGCAATCTTCGAGGGCGAACCGGGGAGCTGTTTTTT.

The gene calls are TRBV7-9 and TRBJ2-1, with 11 bases identical to TRBD2. Germline loops: CDR1 SEHNR, CDR2 FQNEAQ (reference sequence). There are 16 residues in the CDR3. The V segment lost 7 bases and the J segment 7 bases; nucleotides outside the gene matches: 12. In DNA form, the CDR3 reads TGTGCCAGCACCCTGACTAGCGGGGCGTCAAGTAATGAGCAGTTCTTC. This translates into CASTLTSGASSNEQFF.

This clonotype came up a few times. The rearrangement joins TRBV7-8 to TRBJ1-5, with TRBD1 as a possible D gene (6 bases). CDR3 length: 18 residues. The V gene's germline CDR1 is SGHVS and CDR2 FQNEAQ. Trimming shortened V by 1 base and J by 3 bases, and 19 bases separated the two germline ends. The CDR3 coding sequence is TGTGCCAGCAGCTTAGAGATTGGAGACAGGCTGATCAATCAGCCCCAGCATTTT. Protein: CASSLEIGDRLINQPQHF.

This rearrangement joins TRBV20-1 to TRBJ1-6; D may be TRBD1 (6 bases). Trimming left V 4 bases short and J 5 bases short, with 9 bases between. CDR1 is DFQATT, CDR2 SNEGSKA, per germline (reference sequence). This CDR3 has 13 amino acids. The CDR3 here is CSATGVNNSPLHF. Written as DNA, the CDR3 is TGCAGTGCTACAGGGGTGAATAATTCACCCCTCCACTTT.

This clonotype was counted once. This chain links TRBV11-2 with TRBJ2-2; tentative D call: TRBD2 (5 bases). Trimming stripped 1 base from V and 7 bases from J, with 13 bases between. Germline V gives CDR1 SGHAT, CDR2 FQNNGV. The CDR3 is made up of 15 amino acids. CDR3 residues: CASSLGPSGIGELFF. The CDR3 DNA reads TGTGCCAGCAGCTTAGGTCCCTCGGGGATCGGGGAGCTGTTTTTT.

A few counts support this clonotype. The rearrangement joins TRBV20-1 to TRBJ2-6; D perhaps matches TRBD1 (5 bases). Trimming shortened V by 3 bases and J by 1 base, and 13 bases separated the two germline ends. This CDR3 contains 16 residues. Looked up from germline, CDR1 is DFQATT and CDR2 is SNEGSKA (reference sequence). The CDR3 coding sequence is TGCAGTGCTAGCTCAGGGTATAAGTCTGGGGCCAACGTCCTGACTTTC. Its protein product is CSASSGYKSGANVLTF.

The chain carries TRBV14 and TRBJ1-2; 7 nucleotides line up with TRBD1. CDR3 length: 15 amino acids. Germline V gives CDR1 SGHDN, CDR2 FVKESK. Trimming cost V 2 bases and J 4 bases; bases outside gene matches: 7. The CDR3 loop is CASSQRQGMGYGYTF. In DNA, the CDR3 is TGTGCCAGCAGCCAAAGACAGGGTATGGGCTATGGCTACACCTTC.

The rearrangement joins TRBV2 to TRBJ2-3, with 7 bases that match TRBD2. Germline trimming cut 8 bases from V and 0 bases from J; bases unmatched to any gene: 8. The germline V gene encodes CDR1 SNHLY and CDR2 FYNNEI. There are 15 residues in the CDR3. Written as DNA, the CDR3 is TGTGCCAGCCTACTAAGCGGGACTAGCACAGATACGCAGTATTTT. The encoded protein is CASLLSGTSTDTQYF. Together with reference TRBV2 and TRBJ2-3, the CDR3 gives the full variable domain: EPEVTQTPSHQVTQMGQEVILRCVPISNHLYFYWYRQILGQKVEFLVSFYNNEISEKSEIFDDQFSVERPDGSNFTLKIRSTKLEDSAMYFCASLLSGTSTDTQYFGPGTRLTVL.

This CDR3 is CASSLERRTGVDEQFF. The CDR3 DNA is TGTGCCAGCAGCTTAGAGAGAAGGACGGGGGTTGATGAGCAGTTCTTC. The genes are TRBV7-9 and TRBJ2-1; D might be TRBD2 (6 bases). The CDR3 consists of 16 residues. V gave up 1 base and J gave up 8 bases, with 18 bases separating them. Germline CDR1 reads SEHNR; CDR2 reads FQNEAQ (reference sequence).

The CDR3 region is CASRRKTSGYEQYF. In DNA form, the CDR3 reads TGTGCCAGCAGACGAAAGACTAGCGGGTACGAGCAGTACTTC. V gene TRBV6-1 combines with J gene TRBJ2-7; 10 nucleotides match TRBD2. The V gene's germline CDR1 is MNHNS and CDR2 SASEGT. After removal of 6 bases from V and 4 bases from J, the junction contained 6 bases not matched to a gene. This CDR3 has 14 residues.

This clonotype was seen more than once but under ten times. The rearrangement uses TRBV7-9 and TRBJ2-2; D ambiguous. There are 15 residues in the CDR3. The V gene lost 2 bases and the J gene lost 4 bases, with 11 bases spanning the gap. Germline V lookup: CDR1 SEHNR, CDR2 FQNEAQ (reference sequence). The CDR3: CASSLFADPTGELFF. Here the CDR3 DNA reads TGTGCCAGCAGCTTATTCGCCGATCCCACCGGGGAGCTGTTTTTT.

This clonotype was counted between two and nine times. The CDR3 sequence is CASSLGYPTNQPQHF. The CDR3 nucleotides are TGTGCCAGCAGTCTAGGGTATCCCACCAATCAGCCCCAGCATTTT. The chain uses TRBV28 and TRBJ1-5, with D uncertain. This CDR3 contains 15 residues. V lost 5 bases and J 3 bases, leaving 14 bases between the germline ends. The V gene's germline CDR1 is MDHEN and CDR2 SYDVKM.

V gene TRBV5-6 combines with J gene TRBJ1-1; 11 bases match TRBD1. Germline V gene lookup returns CDR1 SGHDT and CDR2 YYEEEE. With 4 bases clipped from V and 6 bases from J, the junction kept 8 bases outside the gene matches. The CDR3 runs to 15 residues. Written as DNA, the CDR3 is TGTGCCAGCAGCATGGACAGGGGGCGCCGGGCTGAAGCTTTCTTT. This gives the protein CASSMDRGRRAEAFF.

The rearrangement uses TRBV4-2 and TRBJ2-5; D possibly corresponds to TRBD2 (6 bases). The germline gives CDR1 LGHNA, CDR2 YNFKEQ. CDR3 length: 14 amino acids. V shed 1 base and J shed 2 bases, with 8 bases lying between them. Written as DNA, the CDR3 is TGTGCCAGCAGCCAAGTGCGGGGTCAAGAGACCCAGTACTTC. As protein: CASSQVRGQETQYF.

V is TRBV28 and J is TRBJ1-1, with D possibly matching TRBD1 (6 bases). This CDR3 has 14 amino acids. Germline lookup yields CDR1 MDHEN and CDR2 SYDVKM. V shed 5 bases and J shed 5 bases, with 15 bases lying between them. The CDR3 spells CASSLAQGWTEAFF. CDR3 nucleotide sequence: TGTGCCAGCAGTCTCGCACAGGGCTGGACTGAAGCTTTCTTT.

This clonotype was detected only a few times. This chain uses TRBV20-1 with TRBJ2-6; D is undetermined. The length of the CDR3 is 16 residues. Trimming removed 3 bases at V and 0 bases at J, with 12 bases between. CDR1 is DFQATT, CDR2 SNEGSKA, per germline (reference sequence). The CDR3 DNA follows: TGCAGTGCTAGGATGGGTATATTCTCTGGGGCCAACGTCCTGACTTTC. Its translation: CSARMGIFSGANVLTF.

This clonotype came up once. The V gene is TRBV12-3 or TRBV12-4, the J gene TRBJ2-3, with TRBD2 matching 8 bases. The CDR3 runs to 17 residues. The ends lost 3 bases at V and 0 bases at J; junction bases unmatched: 8. DNA for the CDR3: TGTGCCAGCAGTTTGAGGGCAGCGGGAGCTAGCACAGATACGCAGTATTTT. Protein product: CASSLRAAGASTDTQYF.

CDR3 in amino acids: CASSLRSAEAFF. In nucleotides, the CDR3 is TGTGCCAGCAGCCTTCGTAGCGCTGAAGCTTTCTTT. This chain links TRBV3-1 with TRBJ1-1; D gene uncertain. Between the trimmed V and J ends, which lost 4 bases and 6 bases, there was a span of 9 bases. From germline, CDR1 is LGHDT and CDR2 YNNKEL (reference sequence). CDR3 length: 12 amino acids.

For the CDR3, the DNA is TGTGCCAGCAGTTTAGGCAGGGAGGCTGAAGCTTTCTTT. Protein sequence: CASSLGREAEAFF. The chain carries TRBV12-3 or TRBV12-4 and TRBJ1-1; D might be TRBD1 (5 bases). The CDR3 sequence is 13 residues long. The germline V and J ends were trimmed by 1 base and 6 bases, with 9 bases remaining between them.

The DNA for the CDR3 is TGCAGTGCTAGAGTACCCGACTCACCCCTCCACTTT. Its protein product is CSARVPDSPLHF. The chain links TRBV20-1 to TRBJ1-6; D is unclear. CDR1 and CDR2 from the germline V gene are DFQATT and SNEGSKA (reference sequence). This CDR3 has 12 amino acids. The V and J ends lost 1 base and 10 bases respectively, with 8 bases between them.

The CDR3 nucleotides are TGTGCCAGCAGCTCGGACGGCGCTAGCTACACCTTC. It specifies CASSSDGASYTF. The rearrangement uses TRBV7-2 and TRBJ1-2; D is unresolved. Germline lookup yields CDR1 SGHTA and CDR2 FQGNSA. This CDR3 is 12 amino acids long. V was trimmed by 4 bases and J by 9 bases, leaving 12 bases between them.

This chain uses TRBV15 with TRBJ2-3; the D is unclear. Germline V lookup: CDR1 LNHNV, CDR2 YYDKDF (reference sequence). The V gene lost 3 bases and the J gene lost 5 bases, with 18 bases spanning the gap. The CDR3 runs to 16 residues. This CDR3 reads CATSRVDWVSGDTQYF. The DNA of the CDR3 is TGTGCCACCAGCAGGGTTGACTGGGTTTCGGGAGATACGCAGTATTTT.